The 17 T cell receptor beta chains listed next were all sequenced from one sample in a study of T-cell memory formation after mild COVID-19. MiXCR, run by TCRdb on the 5' RACE reads, gives a single entry per CDR3 protein. This table holds roughly 110,000 distinct CDR3 sequences, about 15% found once. The sample comprised PBMCs or a T cell subset sorted from them (not recorded which). The receptors shown here come from a man between 18 and 29 years old who had mild COVID-19 (a few samples of this study predate the infection). Cell type and time point are not known.

There are many counts of this clonotype. The chain joins TRBV4-3 to TRBJ2-1; 10 bases align to TRBD1. V shed 0 bases, J shed 8 bases, and the junction held 10 bases outside the gene matches. Germline assignment: CDR1 LGHNA and CDR2 YSLEER. The CDR3 contains 17 residues. The CDR3 spells CASSQDQDRGRLDEQFF. In DNA, the CDR3 is TGCGCCAGCAGCCAAGATCAGGACAGGGGGAGGCTCGATGAGCAGTTCTTC.

Ten or more counts support this clonotype. The chain couples TRBV25-1 to TRBJ1-1; a possible D gene is TRBD1 (6 bases). Germline V CDR1 and CDR2: MGHDK, SYGVNS. V was trimmed by 5 bases and J by 1 base, leaving 8 bases between them. The CDR3 is 13 residues long. The CDR3 reads CASSTRGNTEAFF. As DNA, the CDR3 is TGTGCCAGCAGTACCAGGGGGAACACTGAAGCTTTCTTT.

The J gene is TRBJ1-2, the V gene TRBV5-1; D is possibly TRBD1 (5 bases). Trimming took 9 bases from V and 6 from J, leaving 18 bases between them. This CDR3 has 13 amino acids. Per the germline V gene, CDR1 is SGHRS and CDR2 is YFSETQ. The CDR3 loop reads CANARAMGHGYTF. Written as DNA, the CDR3 is TGCGCCAACGCCAGGGCTATGGGTCATGGCTACACCTTC. Filled out from reference TRBV5-1 and TRBJ1-2, the complete variable domain reads KAGVTQTPRYLIKTRGQQVTLSCSPISGHRSVSWYQQTPGQGLQFLFEYFSETQRNKGNFPGRFSGRQFSNSRSEMNVSTLELGDSALYLCANARAMGHGYTFGSGTRLTVV.

This clonotype occurred a few times. The CDR3 DNA is TGTGCCAGCAGTTACGGGGATACGCAGTATTTT. Translation: CASSYGDTQYF. V is TRBV6-5 and J is TRBJ2-3; unclear D gene. The V end was cut by 2 bases, the J end by 6 bases, with 3 bases between. The CDR3 covers 11 residues. Germline lookup yields CDR1 MNHEY and CDR2 SVGAGI.

This sequence joins TRBV4-1 and TRBJ2-3; 8 bases align to TRBD1. The CDR3 is made up of 16 amino acids. V shed 3 bases, J shed 2 bases, and the junction held 7 bases outside the gene matches. Looked up from germline, CDR1 is MGHRA and CDR2 is YSYEKL. The chain's CDR3 is CASSHVPGQATDTQYF. In DNA form, the CDR3 reads TGCGCCAGCAGCCACGTCCCGGGACAGGCCACAGATACGCAGTATTTT.

The chain is built from TRBV10-1 and TRBJ2-1, with 12 positions matching TRBD1. Germline V gene data show CDR1 as WNHNN and CDR2 as SYGVQD (reference sequence). V lost 2 bases to trimming and J lost 7 bases; unmatched junction nucleotides: 6. This CDR3 is built from 16 residues. CDR3 protein: CASSEELGQGANEQFF. CDR3 coding DNA: TGCGCCAGCAGTGAGGAATTGGGACAGGGGGCGAATGAGCAGTTCTTC.

The table lists this clonotype with a few counts. V is TRBV20-1 and J is TRBJ2-3; D perhaps matches TRBD2 (5 bases). The CDR3 is 13 amino acids. V shed 2 bases and J shed 2 bases, with 8 bases lying between them. Germline V CDR1 and CDR2: DFQATT, SNEGSKA (reference sequence). CDR3 amino acids: CSARRETTDTQYF. The CDR3 bases are TGCAGTGCTAGAAGGGAGACCACAGATACGCAGTATTTT.

This clonotype has a count of ten or more. The chain couples TRBV7-2 to TRBJ2-7; 10 nucleotides align to TRBD1. CDR1 and CDR2 from the germline V gene are SGHTA and FQGNSA. The ends lost 5 bases at V and 10 bases at J; junction bases unmatched: 11. The CDR3 spans 14 residues. The CDR3 coding sequence is TGTGCCAGCAGCGCGACAGGGGGCCCCCTTGGACAGTACTTC. This translates into CASSATGGPLGQYF.

The gene calls are TRBV29-1 and TRBJ1-1, with D possibly being TRBD1 (5 bases). From germline, CDR1 is SQVTM and CDR2 ANQGSEA. CDR3 size: 13 residues. V was clipped by 4 bases and J by 6 bases, with 15 bases between them. The CDR3 DNA reads TGCAGCGTTGCGGGGGTACGTCGGGCTGAAGCTTTCTTT. It codes for CSVAGVRRAEAFF.

This clonotype has more than one count but fewer than ten. The J gene is TRBJ2-2, the V gene TRBV4-1, with D possibly TRBD1 on 6 matching bases. V was clipped by 2 bases and J by 6 bases, with 13 bases between them. The CDR3 contains 15 residues. Germline-derived CDR1 and CDR2 are MGHRA and YSYEKL. CDR3 region: CASSQWAQGSGELFF. The CDR3 bases are TGCGCCAGCAGCCAATGGGCACAGGGATCCGGGGAGCTGTTTTTT.

The chain carries TRBV7-9 and TRBJ2-2; 9 nucleotides match TRBD1. The CDR3 length is 17 residues. Looked up from germline, CDR1 is SEHNR and CDR2 is FQNEAQ (reference sequence). The ends lost 0 bases at V and 3 bases at J; junction bases unmatched: 5. DNA for the CDR3: TGTGCCAGCAGCTTAGCGGGACAGGGATTTGACACCGGGGAGCTGTTTTTT. Amino acids: CASSLAGQGFDTGELFF.

This clonotype has more than one count but fewer than ten. The chain uses TRBV3-1 and TRBJ1-2; D possibly corresponds to TRBD1 (6 bases). Germline assignment: CDR1 LGHDT and CDR2 YNNKEL (reference sequence). The CDR3 covers 15 residues. Trimming pared 10 bases from V and 2 bases from J, leaving 20 bases between. CDR3 DNA sequence: TGTGCCACCAGTCCGTGGGGCGGACAGAACTATGGCTACACCTTC. Translation gives CATSPWGGQNYGYTF.

Many counts were recorded for this clonotype. The CDR3 sequence: CAWVIRGSTDTQYF. The CDR3 DNA reads TGTGCCTGGGTTATCAGGGGAAGCACAGATACGCAGTATTTT. V usage is TRBV30 and J usage is TRBJ2-3, with D possibly being TRBD1 (6 bases). This CDR3 spans 14 amino acids. With 5 bases removed from V and 0 bases from J, the gap between germline ends came to 12 bases. Germline CDR1 and CDR2: GTSNPN and SVGIG (reference sequence).

The rearrangement uses TRBV6-5 and TRBJ2-3; 7 bases map to TRBD1. Germline V gene lookup returns CDR1 MNHEY and CDR2 SVGAGI. The junction had 2 bases not matched to a gene; V was cut back by 2 bases and J by 0 bases. The CDR3 has 15 residues. CDR3 sequence reads: CASSYGDRSTDTQYF. The CDR3 coding sequence is TGTGCCAGCAGTTACGGGGACAGAAGCACAGATACGCAGTATTTT.

J is TRBJ1-1 and V is TRBV5-1; D gene uncertain. The germline V gene has CDR1 SGHRS and CDR2 YFSETQ. V lost 3 bases and J 4 bases, leaving 13 bases between the germline ends. This CDR3 region has 14 residues. The chain's CDR3 is CASSYGPPSTEAFF. In DNA, the CDR3 is TGCGCCAGCAGCTACGGACCCCCGAGCACTGAAGCTTTCTTT.

The rearrangement uses TRBV7-6 and TRBJ2-3, with 8 bases aligning to TRBD1. The germline V gene encodes CDR1 SGHVS and CDR2 FNYEAQ. V shed 4 bases and J 0 bases; nucleotides not matched to a gene: 6. There are 16 residues in the CDR3. CDR3 loop: CASSSYRGASTDTQYF. CDR3 nucleotide sequence: TGTGCCAGCAGCTCCTACAGGGGGGCCAGCACAGATACGCAGTATTTT.

The chain couples TRBV5-1 to TRBJ2-6; TRBD1 matches 9 bases. The CDR3 runs to 17 residues. V dropped 4 bases and J dropped 2; count of bases not matched to a gene: 7. Per the germline V gene, CDR1 is SGHRS and CDR2 is YFSETQ. The CDR3 nucleotides are TGCGCCAGCAGCCTATTCCGGGACAGGGCTGGGGCCAACGTCCTGACTTTC. The encoded protein is CASSLFRDRAGANVLTF.